A selection of T cell receptor beta chains follows, all from one sample in a study of blood T cell repertoires in COVID-19. Measured with immunoSEQ multiplex PCR; TCRdb has only the in-frame clones, and not every one. This sample has a few hundred thousand clones; 86% occur once, and the top ten carry around 6.5%. Input material: peripheral blood. The receptors originated from a man between 60 and 75 years old with acute or convalescent COVID-19. CDR3s include the opening cysteine and the closing phenylalanine or tryptophan. D genes are given only for firm matches. Expanded clones get a size class; other rows say once, few or many, or leave the size out.

TRBD2	TRBV7-9	-	TRBJ2-5	TGTGCCAGCAGCTTAAGGCTAGCGGGAGGGATAGAGACCCAGTACTTC	CASSLRLAGGIETQYF
TRBD2	TRBV7-9	-	TRBJ2-2	TGTGCCAGCAGCCGTTGGACTAGCGGCCCCACCGGGGAGCTGTTTTTT	CASSRWTSGPTGELFF
TRBD1	TRBV7-6	-	TRBJ2-7	TGTGCCAGCAGCTCAACCGGGACAGGGGGTGACGAGCAGTACTTC	CASSSTGTGGDEQYF
TRBD1	TRBV29-1	-	TRBJ2-3	TGCAGCGTTGAGACAGGGGATTCCACAGATACGCAGTATTTT	CSVETGDSTDTQYF
-	TRBV28	-	TRBJ2-7	TGTGCCAGCAGGACTTTTGGCGAGCAGTACTTC	CASRTFGEQYF
-	TRBV28	once	TRBJ1-2	TGTGCCAGCCGGGCTAACTATGGCTACACCTTC	CASRANYGYTF
TRBD1	TRBV18	-	TRBJ1-1	TGTGCCAGCTCAGCGACAGGGGCCATGAACACTGAAGCTTTCTTT	CASSATGAMNTEAFF
-	TRBV12-3/TRBV12-4	-	TRBJ1-5	TGTGCCAGCAGTTTAGCGGGACTCCAGCCCCAGCATTTT	CASSLAGLQPQHF
-	TRBV20-1	-	TRBJ1-2	TGCAGTGCTAGTTTTCAGGGCGGCGTAGGGGGCTACACCTTC	CSASFQGGVGGYTF
-	TRBV30	-	TRBJ1-6	TGTGCCTGGAGTATAAATAATTCACCCCTCCACTTT	CAWSINNSPLHF
TRBD1	TRBV5-8	-	TRBJ2-3	TGTGCCAGCAGCGGGGGACAGGGAGATACGCAGTATTTT	CASSGGQGDTQYF
-	TRBV7-6	-	TRBJ2-3	TGTGCCAGCAGCTTAGGGGGGCTGTATACAGATACGCAGTATTTT	CASSLGGLYTDTQYF
-	TRBV21-1	-	TRBJ2-1	TGTGCCGCGCCGGGACAGCGACACTACAATGAGCAGTTCTTC	CAAPGQRHYNEQFF
-	TRBV28	-	TRBJ1-4	TGTGCCAGCAGCTATCAGGGAGGGGGTGAAAAACTGTTTTTT	CASSYQGGGEKLFF
-	TRBV19	-	TRBJ2-3	TGTGCCAGTAGGGACTTGACGGATACGCAGTATTTT	CASRDLTDTQYF
-	TRBV7-6	-	TRBJ1-5	TGTGCCAGCAGCTCGTCCGTAGGGCAGGGAAGCAATCAGCCCCAGCATTTT	CASSSSVGQGSNQPQHF
-	TRBV6-6	-	TRBJ2-1	TGTGCCAGCAGTTACAGCCACAATGAGCAGTTCTTC	CASSYSHNEQFF
-	TRBV3-1/TRBV3-2	-	TRBJ1-1	TGTGCCAGCACTCCTCGCAGGGCGATGACTGAAGCTTTCTTT	CASTPRRAMTEAFF
-	TRBV20-1	-	TRBJ1-1	TGCAGTGCTAGCAAGAACACTGAAGCTTTCTTT	CSASKNTEAFF
-	TRBV19	-	TRBJ2-3	TGTGCCAGTAGCCTTACAGGGATGGGCGGAGCGGGAACAGATACGCAGTATTTT	CASSLTGMGGAGTDTQYF
TRBD2	TRBV6-2/TRBV6-3	-	TRBJ2-3	TGTGCCAGCAGCTCCGGGACTAGCGGGATGTCAGATACGCAGTATTTT	CASSSGTSGMSDTQYF
-	TRBV6-2/TRBV6-3	-	TRBJ2-5	TGTGCCAGCAGTTTGGGGATGGAGCGGGAGACCCAGTACTTC	CASSLGMERETQYF
TRBD2	TRBV11-3	few	TRBJ2-3	TGTGCCAGCAGCTTAGATCATAGCGGGAGTGGATCAGATACGCAGTATTTT	CASSLDHSGSGSDTQYF
TRBD2	TRBV19	-	TRBJ2-1	TGTGCCAGTAGTATAGATTTGCGGGAGAGAATAAATGAGCAGTTCTTC	CASSIDLRERINEQFF
-	TRBV27	-	TRBJ1-2	TGTGCCAGCAGTTTGGGAGGGCGACTCTATGGCTACACCTTC	CASSLGGRLYGYTF